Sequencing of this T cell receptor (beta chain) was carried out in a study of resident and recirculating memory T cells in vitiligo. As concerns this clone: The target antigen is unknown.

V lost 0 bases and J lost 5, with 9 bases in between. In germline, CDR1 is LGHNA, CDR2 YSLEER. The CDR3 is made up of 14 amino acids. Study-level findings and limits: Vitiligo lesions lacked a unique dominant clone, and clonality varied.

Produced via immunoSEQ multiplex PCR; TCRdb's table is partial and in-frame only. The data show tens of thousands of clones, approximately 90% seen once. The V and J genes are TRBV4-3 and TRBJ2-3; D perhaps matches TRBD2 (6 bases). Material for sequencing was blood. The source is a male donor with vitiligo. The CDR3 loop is CASSQERDLDTQYF. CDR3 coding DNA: TGCGCCAGCAGCCAAGAGAGGGACTTAGATACGCAGTATTTT.